This paragraph covers one T cell receptor beta chain sequence. The same CDR3 also results from other DNA sequences found in this sample. The CDR3 contains 14 residues. Germline assignment: CDR1 SGHRS and CDR2 YFSETQ. The V gene end was trimmed by 3 bases and the J gene end by 4 bases; junction bases not matched to a gene: 6. Sequencing used immunoSEQ multiplex PCR; TCRdb keeps in-frame clones, though not all of them. The sample lists under 350,000 clones, 80% to 95% seen once, with 6.5% to 8% in the top ten. The data originate from a study of blood T cell repertoires in COVID-19. The sample consisted of peripheral blood. The TCR was taken from a woman younger than 45 with COVID-19, enrolled during active disease. The V call is TRBV5-1, the J call TRBJ2-7; 8 bases are a match to TRBD1. For the CDR3, the DNA is TGCGCCAGCAGCTCAAATCGACAGGGGTACGAGCAGTACTTC. Protein sequence: CASSSNRQGYEQYF.